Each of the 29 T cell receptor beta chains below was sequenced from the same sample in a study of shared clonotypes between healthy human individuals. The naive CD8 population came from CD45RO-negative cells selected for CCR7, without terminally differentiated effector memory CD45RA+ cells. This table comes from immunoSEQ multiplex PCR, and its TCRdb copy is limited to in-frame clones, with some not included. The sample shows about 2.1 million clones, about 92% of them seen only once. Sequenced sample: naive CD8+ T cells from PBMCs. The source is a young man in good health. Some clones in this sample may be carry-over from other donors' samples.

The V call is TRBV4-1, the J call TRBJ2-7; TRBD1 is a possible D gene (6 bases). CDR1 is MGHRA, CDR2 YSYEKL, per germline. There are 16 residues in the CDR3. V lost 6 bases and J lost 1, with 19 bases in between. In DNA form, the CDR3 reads TGCGCCAGCAGTCCCTTATACAGGGACGGATCCTACGAGCAGTACTTC. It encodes CASSPLYRDGSYEQYF.

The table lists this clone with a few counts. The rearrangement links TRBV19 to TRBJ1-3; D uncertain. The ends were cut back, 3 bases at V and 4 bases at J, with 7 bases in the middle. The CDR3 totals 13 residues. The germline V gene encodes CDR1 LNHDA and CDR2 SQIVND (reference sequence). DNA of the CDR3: TGTGCCAGTAGTATGGCGTTCGGAAACACCATATATTTT. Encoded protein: CASSMAFGNTIYF.

Written as DNA, the CDR3 is TGTGCCAGCAGGGAACAGGGGAGGGTATGGAGCTACGAGCAGTACTTC. It specifies CASREQGRVWSYEQYF. The chain combines TRBV2 with TRBJ2-7; D tentatively fits TRBD1 or TRBD2 (7 bases each). The CDR3 covers 16 residues. Germline CDR1 and CDR2: SNHLY and FYNNEI. Deletions cut 6 bases from V and 3 bases from J, with 21 bases between.

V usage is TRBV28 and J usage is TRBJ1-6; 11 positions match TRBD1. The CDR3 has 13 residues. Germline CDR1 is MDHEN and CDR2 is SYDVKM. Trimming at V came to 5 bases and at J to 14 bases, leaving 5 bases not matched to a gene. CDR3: CASSALGQGALHF. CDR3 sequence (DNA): TGTGCCAGCAGTGCTCTGGGACAGGGGGCCCTCCACTTT.

The DNA of the CDR3 is TGTGCCAGCAGCTTAGTTCTAGCGGGATATTCCCAAGAGACCCAGTACTTC. Protein product: CASSLVLAGYSQETQYF. The V call is TRBV7-6, the J call TRBJ2-5; 9 nucleotides match TRBD2. This CDR3 has 17 residues. From germline, CDR1 is SGHVS and CDR2 FNYEAQ. J gave up 1 base and V 1 base, and 7 bases lay outside the gene matches.

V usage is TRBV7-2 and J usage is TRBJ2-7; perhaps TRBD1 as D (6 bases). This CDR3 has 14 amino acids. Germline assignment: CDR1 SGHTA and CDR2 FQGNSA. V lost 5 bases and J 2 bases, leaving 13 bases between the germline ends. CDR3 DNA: TGTGCCAGCAGCATGCAGGGGCTCGCCTACGAGCAGTACTTC. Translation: CASSMQGLAYEQYF.

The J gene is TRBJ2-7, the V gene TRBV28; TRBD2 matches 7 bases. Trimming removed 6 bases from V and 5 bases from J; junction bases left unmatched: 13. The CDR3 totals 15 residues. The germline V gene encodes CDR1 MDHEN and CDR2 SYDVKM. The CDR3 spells CASRIVAGGSNEQYF. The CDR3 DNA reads TGTGCCAGCAGGATAGTAGCGGGTGGGAGCAACGAGCAGTACTTC.

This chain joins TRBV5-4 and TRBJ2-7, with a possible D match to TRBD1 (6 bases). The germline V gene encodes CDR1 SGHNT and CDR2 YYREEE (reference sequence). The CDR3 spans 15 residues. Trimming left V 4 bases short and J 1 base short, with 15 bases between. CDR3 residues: CASSLPGTPSYEQYF. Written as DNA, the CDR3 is TGTGCCAGCAGCCTCCCTGGGACACCTTCCTACGAGCAGTACTTC.

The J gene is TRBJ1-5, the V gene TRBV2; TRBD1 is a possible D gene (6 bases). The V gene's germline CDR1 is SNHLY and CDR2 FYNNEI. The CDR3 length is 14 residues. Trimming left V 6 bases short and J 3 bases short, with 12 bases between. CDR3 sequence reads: CASRRNRDNQPQHF. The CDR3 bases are TGTGCCAGCAGGCGTAACAGGGACAATCAGCCCCAGCATTTT.

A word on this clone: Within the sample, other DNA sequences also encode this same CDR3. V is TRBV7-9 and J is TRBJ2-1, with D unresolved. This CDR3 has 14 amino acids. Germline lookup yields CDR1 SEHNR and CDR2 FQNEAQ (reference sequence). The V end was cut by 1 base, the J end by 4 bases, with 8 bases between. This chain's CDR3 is CASSLGGPYNEQFF. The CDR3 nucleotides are TGTGCCAGCAGCTTAGGCGGACCATACAATGAGCAGTTCTTC. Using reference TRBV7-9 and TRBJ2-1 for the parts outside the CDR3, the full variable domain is DTGVSQNPRHKITKRGQNVTFRCDPISEHNRLYWYRQTLGQGPEFLTYFQNEAQLEKSRLLSDRFSAERPKGSFSTLEIQRTEQGDSAMYLCASSLGGPYNEQFFGPGTRLTVL.

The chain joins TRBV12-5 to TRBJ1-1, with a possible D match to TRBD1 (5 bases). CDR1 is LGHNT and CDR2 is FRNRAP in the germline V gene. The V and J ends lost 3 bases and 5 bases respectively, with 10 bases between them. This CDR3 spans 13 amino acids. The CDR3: CASGFEGRTEAFF. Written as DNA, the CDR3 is TGTGCTAGTGGTTTTGAGGGACGGACTGAAGCTTTCTTT.

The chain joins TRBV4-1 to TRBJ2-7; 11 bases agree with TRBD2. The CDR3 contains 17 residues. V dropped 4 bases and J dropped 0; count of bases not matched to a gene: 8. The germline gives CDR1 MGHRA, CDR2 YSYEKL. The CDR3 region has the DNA TGCGCCAGCAGCCTCCGAACTAGCGGGAGAGGCTCCTACGAGCAGTACTTC. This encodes CASSLRTSGRGSYEQYF.

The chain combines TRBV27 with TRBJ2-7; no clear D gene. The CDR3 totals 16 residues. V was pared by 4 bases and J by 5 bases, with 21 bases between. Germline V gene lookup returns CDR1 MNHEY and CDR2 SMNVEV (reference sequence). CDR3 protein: CASSYEGTGTSDEQYF. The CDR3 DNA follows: TGTGCCAGCAGTTATGAAGGTACCGGTACTTCAGACGAGCAGTACTTC.

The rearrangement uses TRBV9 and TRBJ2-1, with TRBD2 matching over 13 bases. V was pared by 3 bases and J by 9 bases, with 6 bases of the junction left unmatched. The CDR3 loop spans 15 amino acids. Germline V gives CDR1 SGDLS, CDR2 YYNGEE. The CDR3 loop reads CASSGTSGSLGEQFF. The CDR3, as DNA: TGTGCCAGCAGCGGGACTAGCGGGAGTCTTGGTGAGCAGTTCTTC.

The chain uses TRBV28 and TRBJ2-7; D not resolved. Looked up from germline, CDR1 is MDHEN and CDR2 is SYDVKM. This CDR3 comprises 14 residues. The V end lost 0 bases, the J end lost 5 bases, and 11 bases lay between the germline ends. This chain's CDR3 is CASSLWSSRNEQYF. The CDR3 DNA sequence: TGTGCCAGCAGTTTATGGTCTAGTCGGAACGAGCAGTACTTC.

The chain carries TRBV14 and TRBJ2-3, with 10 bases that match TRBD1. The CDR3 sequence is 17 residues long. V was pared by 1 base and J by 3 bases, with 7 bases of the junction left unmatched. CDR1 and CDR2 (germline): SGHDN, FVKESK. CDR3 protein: CASSQVGQGTPTDTQYF. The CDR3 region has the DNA TGTGCCAGCAGCCAAGTGGGACAGGGGACCCCAACAGATACGCAGTATTTT.

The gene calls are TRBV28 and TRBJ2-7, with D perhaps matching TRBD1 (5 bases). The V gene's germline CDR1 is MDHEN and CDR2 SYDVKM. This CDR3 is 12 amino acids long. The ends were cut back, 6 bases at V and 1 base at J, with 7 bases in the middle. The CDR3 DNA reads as TGTGCCAGCAGGGACATTTCCTACGAGCAGTACTTC. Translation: CASRDISYEQYF. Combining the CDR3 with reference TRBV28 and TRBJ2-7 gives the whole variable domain DVKVTQSSRYLVKRTGEKVFLECVQDMDHENMFWYRQDPGLGLRLIYFSYDVKMKEKGDIPEGYSVSREKKERFSLILESASTNQTSMYLCASRDISYEQYFGPGTRLTVT.

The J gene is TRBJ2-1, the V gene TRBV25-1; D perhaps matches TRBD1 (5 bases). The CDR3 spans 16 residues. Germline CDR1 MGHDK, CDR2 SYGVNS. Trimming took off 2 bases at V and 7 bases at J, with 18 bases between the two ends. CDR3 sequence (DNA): TGTGCCAGCAGTGAACCCCTCCTTCAGGGTAGGAATGAGCAGTTCTTC. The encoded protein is CASSEPLLQGRNEQFF.

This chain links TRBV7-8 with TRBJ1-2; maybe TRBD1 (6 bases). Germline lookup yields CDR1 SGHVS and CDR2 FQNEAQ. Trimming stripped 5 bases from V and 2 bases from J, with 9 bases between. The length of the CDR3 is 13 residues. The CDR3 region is CASSHTGNYGYTF. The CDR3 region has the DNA TGTGCCAGCAGCCATACAGGGAACTATGGCTACACCTTC. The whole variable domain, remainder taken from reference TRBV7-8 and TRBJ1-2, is GAGVSQSPRYKVAKRGQDVALRCDPISGHVSLFWYQQALGQGPEFLTYFQNEAQLDKSGLPSDRFFAERPEGSVSTLKIQRTQQEDSAVYLCASSHTGNYGYTFGSGTRLTVV.

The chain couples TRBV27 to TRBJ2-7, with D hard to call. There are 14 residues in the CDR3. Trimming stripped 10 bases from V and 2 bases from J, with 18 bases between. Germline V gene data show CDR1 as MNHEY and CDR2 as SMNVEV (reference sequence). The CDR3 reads CATSSWGSAYEQYF. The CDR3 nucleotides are TGTGCCACCAGCTCGTGGGGAAGCGCCTACGAGCAGTACTTC.

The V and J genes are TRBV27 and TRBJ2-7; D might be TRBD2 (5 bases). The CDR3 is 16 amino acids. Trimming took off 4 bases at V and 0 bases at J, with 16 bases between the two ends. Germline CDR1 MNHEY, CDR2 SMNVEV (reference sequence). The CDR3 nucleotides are TGTGCCAGCAGTTCCCGCGGGTCAAGTCCCTCCTACGAGCAGTACTTC. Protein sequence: CASSSRGSSPSYEQYF.

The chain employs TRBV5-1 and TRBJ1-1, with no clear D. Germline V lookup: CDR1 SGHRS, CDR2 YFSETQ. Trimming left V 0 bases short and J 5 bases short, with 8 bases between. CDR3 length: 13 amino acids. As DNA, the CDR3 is TGCGCCAGCAGCTTGGTGGGCTCAACTGAAGCTTTCTTT. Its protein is CASSLVGSTEAFF. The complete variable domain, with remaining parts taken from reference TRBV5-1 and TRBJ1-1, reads KAGVTQTPRYLIKTRGQQVTLSCSPISGHRSVSWYQQTPGQGLQFLFEYFSETQRNKGNFPGRFSGRQFSNSRSEMNVSTLELGDSALYLCASSLVGSTEAFFGQGTRLTVV.

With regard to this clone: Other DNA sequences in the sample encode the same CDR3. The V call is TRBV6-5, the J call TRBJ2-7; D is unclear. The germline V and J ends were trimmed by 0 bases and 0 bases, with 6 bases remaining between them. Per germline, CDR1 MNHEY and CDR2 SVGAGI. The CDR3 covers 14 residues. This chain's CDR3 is CASSYSTASYEQYF. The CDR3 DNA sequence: TGTGCCAGCAGTTACTCAACAGCCTCCTACGAGCAGTACTTC.

The CDR3 nucleotides are TGTGCCAGCAGCTTAGGTGGCAGGTCCACCTACGAGCAGTACTTC. This codes for CASSLGGRSTYEQYF. The V call is TRBV11-3, the J call TRBJ2-7; no clear D. The CDR3 contains 15 residues. Germline CDR1 SGHNT, CDR2 YENEEA. V lost 1 base and J lost 2, with 12 bases in between.

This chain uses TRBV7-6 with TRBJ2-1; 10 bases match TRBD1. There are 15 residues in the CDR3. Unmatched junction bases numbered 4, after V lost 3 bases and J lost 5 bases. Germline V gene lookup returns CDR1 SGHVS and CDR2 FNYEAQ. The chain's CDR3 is CASSLGQGWNNEQFF. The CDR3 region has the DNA TGTGCCAGCAGCTTGGGACAGGGGTGGAACAATGAGCAGTTCTTC.

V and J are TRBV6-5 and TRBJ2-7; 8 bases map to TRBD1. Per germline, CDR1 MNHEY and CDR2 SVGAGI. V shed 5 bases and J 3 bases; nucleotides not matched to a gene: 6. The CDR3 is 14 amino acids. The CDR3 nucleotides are TGTGCCAGCAGTCACAGGGGGTCCTTCTACGAGCAGTACTTC. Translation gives CASSHRGSFYEQYF.

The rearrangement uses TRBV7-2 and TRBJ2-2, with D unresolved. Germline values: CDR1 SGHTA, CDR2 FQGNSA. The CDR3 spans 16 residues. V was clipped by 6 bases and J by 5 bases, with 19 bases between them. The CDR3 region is CASSFSGQPRTGELFF. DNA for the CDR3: TGTGCCAGCAGTTTTAGTGGTCAGCCCAGAACCGGGGAGCTGTTTTTT. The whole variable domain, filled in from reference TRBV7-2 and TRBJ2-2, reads GAGVSQSPSNKVTEKGKDVELRCDPISGHTALYWYRQSLGQGLEFLIYFQGNSAPDKSGLPSDRFSAERTGGSVSTLTIQRTQQEDSAVYLCASSFSGQPRTGELFFGEGSRLTVL.

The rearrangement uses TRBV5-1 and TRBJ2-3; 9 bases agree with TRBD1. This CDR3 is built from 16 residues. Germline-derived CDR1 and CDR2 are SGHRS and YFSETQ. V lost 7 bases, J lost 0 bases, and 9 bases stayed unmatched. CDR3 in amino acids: CASATWGQGSTDTQYF. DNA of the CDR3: TGCGCCAGCGCGACGTGGGGACAGGGTAGCACAGATACGCAGTATTTT.

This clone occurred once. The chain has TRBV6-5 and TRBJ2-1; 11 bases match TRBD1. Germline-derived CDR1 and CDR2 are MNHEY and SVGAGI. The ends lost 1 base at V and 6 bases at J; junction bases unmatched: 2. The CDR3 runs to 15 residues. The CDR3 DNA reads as TGTGCCAGCAGTTACTTTGGGACAGGGGGCAATGAGCAGTTCTTC. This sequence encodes CASSYFGTGGNEQFF.